The 20 T cell receptor beta chains below all came from one sample that was sequenced in a study of T cells after yellow fever vaccination. From the 5' RACE reads, TCRdb called clonotypes with MiXCR, one entry per CDR3 protein. Of 300,000 or so distinct CDR3 sequences listed, about 7.8% were seen once; the top ten hold roughly 18%. The sample consisted of PBMCs, taken roughly 46 days after the first yellow fever vaccination. The origin of the receptors is a man aged 18 to 29 who received the YFV17D yellow fever vaccine.

This clonotype was counted a few times. The chain has TRBV5-1 and TRBJ2-7; tentatively, D is TRBD1 (6 bases). The CDR3 loop spans 15 amino acids. CDR1 and CDR2 (germline): SGHRS, YFSETQ. V was pared by 0 bases and J by 0 bases, with 10 bases between. The CDR3 nucleotides are TGCGCCAGCAGCTTGGGGGCACAGGGCTCCTACGAGCAGTACGTC. The encoded protein is CASSLGAQGSYEQYV.

This clonotype turned up a few times. The J gene is TRBJ1-1, the V gene TRBV18; possible D gene TRBD1, 6 bases. There are 14 residues in the CDR3. Germline V gene data show CDR1 as KGHSH and CDR2 as LQKENI. Trimming removed 4 bases at V and 4 bases at J, with 13 bases between. DNA for the CDR3: TGTGCCAGCTCACTACAGCCCAGGGGCACTGAAGCTTTCTTT. Its translation: CASSLQPRGTEAFF.

This clonotype was seen many times. The J gene is TRBJ2-2, the V gene TRBV19, with D uncertain. The germline V gene has CDR1 LNHDA and CDR2 SQIVND (reference sequence). V dropped 7 bases and J dropped 6 bases, with 12 bases sitting between them. The CDR3 totals 13 residues. This CDR3 reads CASTVIGSGELFF. CDR3 bases: TGTGCCAGTACGGTCATCGGGTCCGGGGAGCTGTTTTTT.

The table lists this clonotype with a few counts. CDR3 region: CASSATLTGDADIQYF. The CDR3 nucleotides read TGTGCCAGCAGCGCAACCCTGACAGGGGACGCGGACATTCAGTACTTC. The chain is built from TRBV4-2 and TRBJ2-4; 8 positions match TRBD1. CDR1 is LGHNA, CDR2 YNFKEQ, per germline. V dropped 5 bases and J dropped 8; count of bases not matched to a gene: 14. The CDR3 has 16 amino acids.

J is TRBJ1-2 and V is TRBV11-2, with a weak D call TRBD1 (5 bases). Trimming removed 7 bases from V and 1 base from J, with 19 bases in between. The CDR3 is made up of 16 amino acids. Looked up from germline, CDR1 is SGHAT and CDR2 is FQNNGV. The CDR3 loop is CASNPLWGEVNYGYTF. The CDR3, as DNA: TGTGCCAGCAACCCCCTTTGGGGGGAAGTTAACTATGGCTACACCTTC.

There are a few counts of this clonotype. The CDR3 coding sequence is TGTGCCAGCAGCTCCAGGGCGTCCTACAATGAGCAGTTCTTC. Protein product: CASSSRASYNEQFF. The chain links TRBV7-9 to TRBJ2-1; TRBD1 is a possible D gene (5 bases). Germline lookup yields CDR1 SEHNR and CDR2 FQNEAQ (reference sequence). Trimming pared 4 bases from V and 1 base from J, leaving 8 bases between. The CDR3 is made up of 14 amino acids. Full variable domain (remainder filled in from reference TRBV7-9 and TRBJ2-1): DTGVSQNPRHKITKRGQNVTFRCDPISEHNRLYWYRQTLGQGPEFLTYFQNEAQLEKSRLLSDRFSAERPKGSFSTLEIQRTEQGDSAMYLCASSSRASYNEQFFGPGTRLTVL.

This clonotype was observed a handful of times. This chain links TRBV27 with TRBJ1-4; a weak D match, TRBD1 (5 bases). V lost 8 bases and J lost 4, with 8 bases in between. Germline V gene sequence: CDR1 MNHEY, CDR2 SMNVEV (reference sequence). The CDR3 covers 12 residues. CDR3 protein: CASRDVNEKLFF. DNA of the CDR3: TGTGCCAGCCGGGACGTTAATGAAAAACTGTTTTTT.

The chain links TRBV7-2 to TRBJ1-2; D remains ambiguous. V was trimmed by 1 base and J by 6 bases, leaving 9 bases between them. Germline CDR1 reads SGHTA; CDR2 reads FQGNSA. The CDR3 runs 13 residues. This chain's CDR3 is CASSLDRFDGYTF. CDR3 bases: TGTGCCAGCAGCTTAGATAGGTTTGATGGCTACACCTTC.

The chain combines TRBV18 with TRBJ1-1, with TRBD1 matching over 7 bases. Germline-derived CDR1 and CDR2 are KGHSH and LQKENI. V gave up 2 bases and J gave up 2 bases; unmatched junction bases: 14. The CDR3 has 18 amino acids. The CDR3 spells CASSPGSLIGGGNTEAFF. CDR3 DNA: TGTGCCAGCTCACCAGGTTCTTTAATCGGAGGGGGCAACACTGAAGCTTTCTTT. The variable domain in full, completed from reference TRBV18 and TRBJ1-1, reads NAGVMQNPRHLVRRRGQEARLRCSPMKGHSHVYWYRQLPEEGLKFMVYLQKENIIDESGMPKERFSAEFPKEGPSILRIQQVVRGDSAAYFCASSPGSLIGGGNTEAFFGQGTRLTVV.

This clonotype was detected many times. V is TRBV12-3 or TRBV12-4 and J is TRBJ2-5; D perhaps matches TRBD1 (5 bases). CDR3 length equals 14 residues. V lost 2 bases to trimming and J lost 1 base, with 8 bases between them. CDR3 bases: TGTGCCAGCAGTTTATTCCAGGGCCAAGAGACCCAGTACTTC. It encodes CASSLFQGQETQYF.

This sequence joins TRBV20-1 and TRBJ1-6; perhaps TRBD1 as D (6 bases). The germline V gene encodes CDR1 DFQATT and CDR2 SNEGSKA (reference sequence). This CDR3 contains 16 residues. Trimming shortened V by 7 bases and J by 5 bases, and 21 bases separated the two germline ends. Here the CDR3 reads CSVRPPGALNNSPLHF. As DNA, the CDR3 is TGCAGTGTTCGACCGCCAGGGGCACTGAATAATTCACCCCTCCACTTT.

The chain carries TRBV12-3 or TRBV12-4 and TRBJ1-1, with D perhaps matching TRBD1 (6 bases). There are 17 residues in the CDR3. V lost 5 bases, J lost 4 bases, and 23 bases lay in between. The chain's CDR3 is CASSPSLGRGGGTEAFF. As DNA, the CDR3 is TGTGCCAGCAGTCCTTCCCTGGGCAGGGGAGGTGGCACTGAAGCTTTCTTT.

J is TRBJ1-2 and V is TRBV12-5; D remains ambiguous. Germline CDR1 and CDR2: LGHNT and FRNRAP. There are 18 residues in the CDR3. V was cut by 2 bases and J by 5 bases, with 24 bases left in between. The CDR3 loop is CASGLPRRTATGPYGYTF. CDR3 DNA sequence: TGTGCTAGTGGTTTGCCCAGACGGACCGCTACTGGGCCATATGGCTACACCTTC.

This clonotype has a handful of counts. This chain's CDR3 is CAIRGQGWNTEAFF. As DNA, the CDR3 is TGTGCCATCAGAGGACAGGGCTGGAACACTGAAGCTTTCTTT. The chain has TRBV10-3 and TRBJ1-1; 8 bases line up with TRBD1. This CDR3 has 14 residues. The V segment lost 6 bases and the J segment 1 base; nucleotides outside the gene matches: 4. The germline gives CDR1 ENHRY, CDR2 SYGVKD.

The chain carries TRBV10-3 and TRBJ2-5; 8 bases agree with TRBD1. The CDR3 has 12 residues. V was pared by 11 bases and J by 2 bases, with 4 bases of the junction left unmatched. CDR1 ENHRY and CDR2 SYGVKD come from the germline V gene. In nucleotides, the CDR3 is TGTGCCTCTACAGGGGGTCAAGAGACCCAGTACTTC. It is translated as CASTGGQETQYF.

This clonotype was counted many times. The rearrangement uses TRBV3-1 and TRBJ1-1, with D maybe TRBD1 (5 bases). The V end lost 8 bases, the J end lost 2 bases, and 9 bases lay between the germline ends. CDR1 is LGHDT, CDR2 YNNKEL, per germline (reference sequence). This CDR3 has 12 amino acids. The CDR3 loop reads CASSDSNTEAFF. CDR3 nucleotide sequence: TGTGCCAGCTCCGACAGTAACACTGAAGCTTTCTTT.

The rearrangement joins TRBV18 to TRBJ2-7; D gene unclear. The germline CDR1 and CDR2 sequences are KGHSH and LQKENI. This CDR3 comprises 14 residues. V was pared by 4 bases and J by 6 bases, with 16 bases between. The CDR3 is CASSLSTKGIEQYF. CDR3 bases: TGTGCCAGCTCACTCTCCACCAAGGGTATCGAGCAGTACTTC.

This sequence joins TRBV25-1 and TRBJ1-1; D gene ambiguous. CDR1 and CDR2 (germline): MGHDK, SYGVNS. The CDR3 is made up of 14 amino acids. V was clipped by 0 bases and J by 3 bases, with 8 bases between them. The CDR3 sequence: CASSEYQSYTEAFF. CDR3 DNA sequence: TGTGCCAGCAGTGAATATCAAAGTTACACTGAAGCTTTCTTT.

This clonotype was seen a few times. The CDR3 loop is CSARTEGHYGYTF. DNA of the CDR3: TGCAGTGCTAGGACTGAAGGGCACTATGGCTACACCTTC. The chain joins TRBV20-1 to TRBJ1-2; D call uncertain. The CDR3 length is 13 residues. Germline lookup yields CDR1 DFQATT and CDR2 SNEGSKA (reference sequence). Trimming removed 3 bases at V and 3 bases at J, with 11 bases between.

This clonotype was counted ten times or more. V and J are TRBV5-1 and TRBJ2-2; TRBD1 is a possible D gene (5 bases). V was shortened by 0 bases and J by 6 bases, with 6 bases between the two germline ends. Germline V gene lookup returns CDR1 SGHRS and CDR2 YFSETQ. This CDR3 spans 13 amino acids. CDR3 amino acids: CASSLEGSGELFF. The CDR3 nucleotides read TGCGCCAGCAGCTTGGAGGGGTCCGGGGAGCTGTTTTTT. The variable domain in full, with the rest retrieved from reference TRBV5-1 and TRBJ2-2, is KAGVTQTPRYLIKTRGQQVTLSCSPISGHRSVSWYQQTPGQGLQFLFEYFSETQRNKGNFPGRFSGRQFSNSRSEMNVSTLELGDSALYLCASSLEGSGELFFGEGSRLTVL.